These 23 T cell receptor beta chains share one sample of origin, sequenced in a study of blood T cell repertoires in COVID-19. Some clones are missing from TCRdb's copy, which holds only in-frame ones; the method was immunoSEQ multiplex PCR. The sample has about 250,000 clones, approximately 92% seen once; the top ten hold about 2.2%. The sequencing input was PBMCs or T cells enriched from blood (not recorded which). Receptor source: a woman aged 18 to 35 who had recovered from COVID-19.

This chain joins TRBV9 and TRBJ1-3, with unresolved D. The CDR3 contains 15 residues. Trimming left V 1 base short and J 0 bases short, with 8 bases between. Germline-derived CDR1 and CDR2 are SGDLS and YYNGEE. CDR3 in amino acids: CASSVTQSSGNTIYF. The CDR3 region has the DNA TGTGCCAGCAGCGTAACACAGAGCTCTGGAAACACCATATATTTT.

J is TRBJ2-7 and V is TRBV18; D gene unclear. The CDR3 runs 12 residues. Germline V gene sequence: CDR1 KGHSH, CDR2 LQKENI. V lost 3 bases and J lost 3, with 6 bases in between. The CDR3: CASSPGSYEQYF. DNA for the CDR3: TGTGCCAGCTCACCGGGCAGCTACGAGCAGTACTTC.

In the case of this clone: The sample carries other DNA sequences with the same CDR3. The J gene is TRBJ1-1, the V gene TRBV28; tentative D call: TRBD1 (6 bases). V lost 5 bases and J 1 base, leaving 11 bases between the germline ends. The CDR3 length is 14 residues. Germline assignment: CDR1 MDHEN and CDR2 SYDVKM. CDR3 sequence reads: CASSAPGQNTEAFF. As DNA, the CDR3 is TGTGCCAGCAGTGCTCCGGGACAGAACACTGAAGCTTTCTTT.

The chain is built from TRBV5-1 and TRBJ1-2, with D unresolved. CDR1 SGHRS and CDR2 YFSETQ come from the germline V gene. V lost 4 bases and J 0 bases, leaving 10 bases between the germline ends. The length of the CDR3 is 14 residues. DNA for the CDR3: TGCGCCAGCAGCGCACCTCCAGCTAACTATGGCTACACCTTC. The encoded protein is CASSAPPANYGYTF.

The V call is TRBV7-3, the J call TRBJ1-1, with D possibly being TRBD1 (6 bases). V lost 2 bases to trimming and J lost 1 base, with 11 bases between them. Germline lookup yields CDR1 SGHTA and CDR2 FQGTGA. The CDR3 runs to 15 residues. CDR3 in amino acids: CASSLGGRGNTEAFF. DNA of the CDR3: TGTGCCAGCAGCTTAGGGGGCAGGGGGAACACTGAAGCTTTCTTT.

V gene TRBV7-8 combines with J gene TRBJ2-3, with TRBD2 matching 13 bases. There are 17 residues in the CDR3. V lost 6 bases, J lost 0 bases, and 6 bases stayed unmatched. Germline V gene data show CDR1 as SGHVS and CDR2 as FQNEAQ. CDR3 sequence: CASSRLAGGPSTDTQYF. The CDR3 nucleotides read TGTGCCAGCAGTCGACTAGCGGGGGGACCTAGCACAGATACGCAGTATTTT.

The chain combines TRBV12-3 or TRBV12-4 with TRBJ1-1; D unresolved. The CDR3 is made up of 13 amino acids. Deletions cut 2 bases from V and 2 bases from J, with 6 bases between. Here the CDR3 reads CASSLQSNTEAFF. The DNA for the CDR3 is TGTGCCAGCAGTTTACAATCAAACACTGAAGCTTTCTTT.

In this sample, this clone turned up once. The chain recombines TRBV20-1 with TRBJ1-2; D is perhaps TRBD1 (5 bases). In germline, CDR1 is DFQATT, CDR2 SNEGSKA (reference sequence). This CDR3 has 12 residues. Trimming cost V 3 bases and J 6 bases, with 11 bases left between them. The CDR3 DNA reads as TGCAGTGCTAGTTCCCAGGGCCATGGCTACACCTTC. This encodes CSASSQGHGYTF.

The CDR3 DNA is TGTGCCAGCAGCTCCGGGACAGCAGGCTATGGCTACACCTTC. This translates into CASSSGTAGYGYTF. The chain employs TRBV7-9 and TRBJ1-2; 7 positions match TRBD1. CDR3 length: 14 residues. Germline V gene lookup returns CDR1 SEHNR and CDR2 FQNEAQ (reference sequence). Trimming removed 4 bases from V and 4 bases from J; junction bases left unmatched: 6.

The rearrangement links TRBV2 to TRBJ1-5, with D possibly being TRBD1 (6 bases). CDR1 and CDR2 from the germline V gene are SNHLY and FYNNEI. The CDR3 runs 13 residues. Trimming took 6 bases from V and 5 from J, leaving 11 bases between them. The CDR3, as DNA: TGTGCCAGCAGCGAACAGGGATATCAGCCCCAGCATTTT. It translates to CASSEQGYQPQHF.

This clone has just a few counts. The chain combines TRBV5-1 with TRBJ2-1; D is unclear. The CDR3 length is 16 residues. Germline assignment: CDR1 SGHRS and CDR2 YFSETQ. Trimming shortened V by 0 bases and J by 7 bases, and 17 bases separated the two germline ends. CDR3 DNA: TGCGCCAGCAGCTTGGCCGGCGCCGCGGAATGGAATGAGCAGTTCTTC. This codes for CASSLAGAAEWNEQFF.

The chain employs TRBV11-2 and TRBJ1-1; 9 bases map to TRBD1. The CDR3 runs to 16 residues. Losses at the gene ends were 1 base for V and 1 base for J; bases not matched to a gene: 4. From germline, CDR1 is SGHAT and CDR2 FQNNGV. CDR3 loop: CASSLGETGGNTEAFF. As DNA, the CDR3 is TGTGCCAGCAGCTTAGGGGAGACAGGGGGGAACACTGAAGCTTTCTTT.

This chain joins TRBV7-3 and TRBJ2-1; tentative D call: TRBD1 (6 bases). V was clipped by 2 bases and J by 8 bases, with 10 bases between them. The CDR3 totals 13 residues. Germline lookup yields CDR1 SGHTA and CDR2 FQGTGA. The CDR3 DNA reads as TGTGCCAGCAGCTTATCCCCAGGGGATGAGCAGTTCTTC. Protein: CASSLSPGDEQFF.

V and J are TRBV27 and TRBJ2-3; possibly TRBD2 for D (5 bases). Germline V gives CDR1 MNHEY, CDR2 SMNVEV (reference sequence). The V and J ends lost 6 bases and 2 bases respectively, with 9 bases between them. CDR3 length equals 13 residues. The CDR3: CASRKLDTDTQYF. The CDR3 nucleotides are TGTGCCAGCAGAAAACTAGACACAGATACGCAGTATTTT.

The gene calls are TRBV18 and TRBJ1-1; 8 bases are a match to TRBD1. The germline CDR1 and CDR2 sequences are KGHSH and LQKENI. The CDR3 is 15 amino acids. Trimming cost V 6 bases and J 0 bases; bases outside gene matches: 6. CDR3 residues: CASSQQGGMNTEAFF. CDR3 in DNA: TGTGCCAGCTCTCAACAGGGGGGTATGAACACTGAAGCTTTCTTT.

Written as DNA, the CDR3 is TGTGCTAGTGGTTTGGAGACAGGGGGTGGTCAGCCCCAGCATTTT. Protein product: CASGLETGGGQPQHF. J is TRBJ1-5 and V is TRBV12-5, with 9 positions matching TRBD1. The CDR3 contains 15 residues. The V segment lost 1 base and the J segment 6 bases; nucleotides outside the gene matches: 4. Germline CDR1 reads LGHNT; CDR2 reads FRNRAP.

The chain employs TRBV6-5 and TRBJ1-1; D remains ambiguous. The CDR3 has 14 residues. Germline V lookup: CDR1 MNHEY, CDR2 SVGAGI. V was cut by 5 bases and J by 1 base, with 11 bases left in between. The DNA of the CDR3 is TGTGCCAGCAGTCTGATCTCTAGGAACACTGAAGCTTTCTTT. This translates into CASSLISRNTEAFF.

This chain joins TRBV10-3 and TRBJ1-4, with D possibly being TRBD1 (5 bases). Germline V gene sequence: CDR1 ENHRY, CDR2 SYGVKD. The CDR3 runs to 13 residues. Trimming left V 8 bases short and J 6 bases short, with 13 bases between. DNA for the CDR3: TGTGCCATCCAGGGAGGGACGGATGAAAAACTGTTTTTT. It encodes CAIQGGTDEKLFF.

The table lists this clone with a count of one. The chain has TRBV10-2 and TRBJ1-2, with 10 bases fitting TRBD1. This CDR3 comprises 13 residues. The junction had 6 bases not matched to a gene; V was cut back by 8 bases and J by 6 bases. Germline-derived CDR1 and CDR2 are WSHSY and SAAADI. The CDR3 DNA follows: TGCGCCAGCGCCAGACAGGGGGCGGATGGCTACACCTTC. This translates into CASARQGADGYTF.

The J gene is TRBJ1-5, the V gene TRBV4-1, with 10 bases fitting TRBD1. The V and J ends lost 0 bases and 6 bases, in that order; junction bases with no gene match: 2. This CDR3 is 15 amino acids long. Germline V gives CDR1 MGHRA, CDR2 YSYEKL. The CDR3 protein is CASSQDRTGGQPQHF. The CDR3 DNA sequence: TGCGCCAGCAGCCAAGATAGGACAGGGGGTCAGCCCCAGCATTTT.

Written as DNA, the CDR3 is TGTGCCAGCGGCCAAACGGGAACAGGGGTTGGCTACACCTTC. Translated, it gives CASGQTGTGVGYTF. The rearrangement joins TRBV7-9 to TRBJ1-2, with 7 bases that match TRBD1. Unmatched junction bases numbered 13, after V lost 8 bases and J lost 7 bases. Germline loops: CDR1 SEHNR, CDR2 FQNEAQ (reference sequence). This CDR3 has 14 amino acids.

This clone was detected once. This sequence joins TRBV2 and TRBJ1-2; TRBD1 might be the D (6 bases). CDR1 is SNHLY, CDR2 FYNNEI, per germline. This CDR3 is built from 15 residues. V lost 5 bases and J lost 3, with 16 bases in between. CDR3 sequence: CASSPLPTGDYGYTF. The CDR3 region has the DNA TGTGCCAGCAGTCCCCTTCCGACAGGCGACTATGGCTACACCTTC.

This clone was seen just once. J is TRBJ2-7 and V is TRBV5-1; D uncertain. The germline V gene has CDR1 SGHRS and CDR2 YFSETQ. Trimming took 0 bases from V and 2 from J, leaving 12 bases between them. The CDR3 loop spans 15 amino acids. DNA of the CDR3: TGCGCCAGCAGCTTGGGTCCAGGCCGCGCCTACGAGCAGTACTTC. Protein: CASSLGPGRAYEQYF.